This T cell receptor (beta chain) was profiled in a study of blood T cell repertoires in COVID-19. Study details: Samples came from the United States, Italy and Spain, spanning acute and convalescent COVID-19. In each case, the material was cDNA or gDNA derived from T cells, B-cell-depleted T cells, or PBMCs.

This clone has only a few counts. Seattle enrolled patients during active infection and tracked them longitudinally. The CDR3 totals 15 residues. V was pared by 4 bases and J by 3 bases, with 6 bases of the junction left unmatched. Germline V gene sequence: CDR1 MGHRA, CDR2 YSYEKL. Study processing details: Amplified reference gene primers provided the basis for estimating nucleated cell counts. Clones were sequenced by immunoSEQ multiplex PCR, and TCRdb holds only the in-frame ones, with some missing. V, J and clone size were drawn from that table, and D and trimming were deduced from the DNA. The sample has tens of thousands of clones; approximately 80% are singletons.

V is TRBV4-1 and J is TRBJ2-3; 8 bases match TRBD2. This clonotype originated in a man aged 55 to 70 with COVID-19, enrolled during active disease. Sequencing used peripheral blood. The CDR3 sequence is CASSPGTSVTDTQYF. Written as DNA, the CDR3 is TGCGCCAGCAGCCCCGGGACTAGTGTGACAGATACGCAGTATTTT.